This TCR beta chain was identified in a study of blood T cell repertoires in COVID-19. Participants were aged roughly 18 to 100 years from roughly 25 US areas. In assigning cohorts, the study relied on participant-reported clinical history. Germline CDR1 reads SGHTA; CDR2 reads FQGTGA. Unmatched junction bases numbered 12, after V lost 3 bases and J lost 1 base. This CDR3 has 17 residues. This table comes from immunoSEQ multiplex PCR, and its TCRdb copy is limited to in-frame clones, with some not included. Among more than 350,000 clones, around 87% were seen once, and the ten largest hold 1%. The sequence was collected from a man aged 18-30 years who had recovered from COVID-19. The rearrangement links TRBV7-3 to TRBJ2-7; TRBD2 aligns across 7 bases. Sequencing was done on a sample of PBMCs or T cells enriched from blood (not recorded which). The CDR3 region is CASSFLGGGPVSYEQYF. The CDR3, as DNA: TGTGCCAGCAGCTTTCTTGGGGGGGGACCCGTTTCCTACGAGCAGTACTTC.